This T cell receptor beta chain was identified in a study of shared clonotypes between healthy human individuals. Study summary: In total, the donors were a couple of women and three men aged 18 to 49. Researchers assigned three CD4 naive, three CD4 memory, two CD8 naive and one CD8 memory plate to each donor.

All donors were Caucasian adults living in Nashville, Tennessee. Measured with immunoSEQ multiplex PCR; TCRdb has only the in-frame clones, and not every one. The table has millions of clones, around nine tenths seen once. To note about this clone: Its cognate antigen is unknown.

The CDR3 extends over 14 amino acids. Per germline, CDR1 SGHAT and CDR2 FQNNGV. The V and J ends lost 4 bases and 5 bases, in that order; junction bases with no gene match: 5. Study-wide findings and caveats: Despite large depth, sorted-subset datasets appeared incompletely sequenced.

This chain connects TRBV11-2 to TRBJ2-4; 7 positions match TRBD1. This sequence originates from a man in his late teens or twenties in good health. Sample: naive CD4+ T cells sorted from blood. Noted subset: CD45RA+ positively selected. The CDR3 nucleotides read TGTGCCAGCAGCTCCGGGACAGTGGAAAACATTCAGTACTTC. Translation: CASSSGTVENIQYF.